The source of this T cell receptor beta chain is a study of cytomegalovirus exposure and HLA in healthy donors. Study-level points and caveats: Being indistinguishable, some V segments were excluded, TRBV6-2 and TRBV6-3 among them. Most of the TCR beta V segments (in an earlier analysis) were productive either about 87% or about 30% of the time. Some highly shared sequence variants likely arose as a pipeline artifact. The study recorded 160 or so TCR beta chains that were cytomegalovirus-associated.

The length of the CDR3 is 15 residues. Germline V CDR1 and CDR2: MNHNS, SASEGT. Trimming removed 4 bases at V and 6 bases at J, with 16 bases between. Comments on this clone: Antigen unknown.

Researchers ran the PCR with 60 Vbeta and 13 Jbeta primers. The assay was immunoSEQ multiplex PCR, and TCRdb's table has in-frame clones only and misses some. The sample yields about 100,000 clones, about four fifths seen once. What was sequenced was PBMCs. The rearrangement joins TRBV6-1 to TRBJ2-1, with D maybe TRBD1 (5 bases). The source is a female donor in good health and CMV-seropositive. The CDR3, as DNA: TGTGCCAGCAGTGTACAGCAGGGTACTCGCAATGAGCAGTTCTTC. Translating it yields CASSVQQGTRNEQFF.